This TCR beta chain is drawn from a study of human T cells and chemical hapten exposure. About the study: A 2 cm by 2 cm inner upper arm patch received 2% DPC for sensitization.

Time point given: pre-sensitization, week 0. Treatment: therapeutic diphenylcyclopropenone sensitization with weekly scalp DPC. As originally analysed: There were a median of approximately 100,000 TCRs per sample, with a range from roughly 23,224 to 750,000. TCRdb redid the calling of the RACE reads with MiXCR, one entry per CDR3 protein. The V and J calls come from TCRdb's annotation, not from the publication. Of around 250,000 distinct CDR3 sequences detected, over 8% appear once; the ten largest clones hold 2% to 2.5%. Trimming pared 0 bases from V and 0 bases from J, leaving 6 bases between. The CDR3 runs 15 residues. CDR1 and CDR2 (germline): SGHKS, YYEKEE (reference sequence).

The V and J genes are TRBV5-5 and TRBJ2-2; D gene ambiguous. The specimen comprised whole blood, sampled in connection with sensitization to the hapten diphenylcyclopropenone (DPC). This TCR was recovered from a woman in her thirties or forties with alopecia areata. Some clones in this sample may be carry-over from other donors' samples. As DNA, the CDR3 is TGTGCCAGCAGCTTGGGACTTACGAACACCGGGGAGCTGTTTTTT. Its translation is CASSLGLTNTGELFF.